Listed below are T cell receptor beta chains from one sample, sequenced in a study of spatial heterogeneity in lung cancer. MiXCR, applied by TCRdb to the 5' RACE reads, yields one record per CDR3 protein. The sample lists 95,000 to 130,000 distinct CDR3 sequences; roughly an eighth were seen once. Sample: PBMCs, taken at follow-up. The receptors derive from a male donor with early-stage non-small cell lung cancer. Each CDR3 is given with its conserved first and last residue. A D gene is named only where the DNA matches it firmly. Clone size is given for some rows only: seen once, a few or many times, or a class if the clone is expanded.

size,D,length,V,J,DNA,CDR3
few,.,14,TRBV29-1,TRBJ2-3,TGCAGCGGTGAACAGGGCCTAGGACCAGATACGCAGTATTTT,CSGEQGLGPDTQYF
many,.,14,TRBV12-5,TRBJ2-7,TGTGCTAGTGGTTTGTCAGACCCCCGTGCCGAGCAGTACTTC,CASGLSDPRAEQYF
few,.,15,TRBV6-5,TRBJ2-3,TGTGCCAGCAGTCGGGACTGGGGTACGGCAGATACGCAGTATTTT,CASSRDWGTADTQYF
few,TRBD1,16,TRBV24-1,TRBJ2-1,TGTGCCACCAGTGATCCCGAACCGGGACAGGGCAATGAGCAGTTCTTC,CATSDPEPGQGNEQFF
few,TRBD2,15,TRBV28,TRBJ2-7,TGTGCCAGCAGTTTTAGCGTAGCGGGGGGCTACGAGCAGTACTTC,CASSFSVAGGYEQYF
few,TRBD1,17,TRBV7-2,TRBJ1-6,TGTGCCAGCAGCTTAACCGGGACAGCAAACTCTAATTCACCCCTCCACTTT,CASSLTGTANSNSPLHF
many,.,12,TRBV5-5,TRBJ2-7,TGTGCCAGCAGCTTGGTGGGCTACGAGCAGTACTTC,CASSLVGYEQYF
many,.,14,TRBV18,TRBJ1-2,TGTGCCAGCTCACCACCGCAGGGCCTCTATGGCTACACCTTC,CASSPPQGLYGYTF
many,.,13,TRBV7-3,TRBJ2-2,TGTGCCAGCAGCCAAACTGAGGGCGGTTCTCTGTTTTTT,CASSQTEGGSLFF
.,TRBD1,15,TRBV5-1,TRBJ2-5,TGCGCCAGCAGCCCCCAGGGACAGGGAGCAGAGACCCAGTACTTC,CASSPQGQGAETQYF
many,.,15,TRBV4-1,TRBJ1-2,TGCGCCAGCAATCCACGCGACAGTCCTAACTATGGCTACACCTTC,CASNPRDSPNYGYTF
many,.,13,TRBV5-1,TRBJ1-2,TGCGCCAGCAGCGGCTATACCAACTATGGCTACACCTTC,CASSGYTNYGYTF
many,TRBD1,15,TRBV30,TRBJ1-6,TGTGCCTGGAAATTCCCAGACAGGGAAAACTCACCCCTCCACTTT,CAWKFPDRENSPLHF
once,.,14,TRBV28,TRBJ1-3,TGTGCCAGCCGAACAGGGAACTCTGGAAACACCATATATTTT,CASRTGNSGNTIYF
few,.,11,TRBV30,TRBJ1-6,TGTGCTATGGGAGAGAATTCACCCCTCCACTTT,CAMGENSPLHF
.,.,16,TRBV7-2,TRBJ2-1,TGTGCCAGCAGCCGTATACGCGGACATTACGAAAATGAGCAGTTCTTC,CASSRIRGHYENEQFF
.,.,13,TRBV5-1,TRBJ1-2,TGCGCCAGCAGCACCGGACAGAACTATGGCTACACCTTC,CASSTGQNYGYTF